A single sample gave rise to the 24 T cell receptor beta chains below, sequenced in a study of CD8 T cells in ankylosing spondylitis. TCRdb itself ran the 5' RACE reads through MiXCR, one entry per CDR3 protein. The sample gives approximately 300,000 distinct CDR3 sequences, less than 9.5% of which show up once; roughly 15% is in the top ten. These receptors have no known antigen. Study outcomes and limitations: Among TCR beta sequences, a motif of several highly homologous variants appeared characteristic of ankylosing spondylitis blood.

Sequencing was done on a sample of blood, either unsorted or a sorted T cell fraction (not recorded which). Source of these receptors: a male donor with ankylosing spondylitis.

This clonotype was detected a few times. The chain's CDR3 is CASSLDRVDIQYF. CDR3 bases: TGTGCCAGCAGCTTGGACAGGGTGGACATTCAGTACTTC. This rearrangement joins TRBV12-3 or TRBV12-4 to TRBJ2-4; TRBD1 matches at 8 bases. With 6 bases clipped from V and 8 bases from J, the junction kept 6 bases outside the gene matches. CDR3 length: 13 residues.

This clonotype was detected only a few times. The chain employs TRBV3-1 and TRBJ2-7; D is perhaps TRBD1 (5 bases). This CDR3 is built from 16 residues. Germline-derived CDR1 and CDR2 are LGHDT and YNNKEL (reference sequence). V was cut by 1 base and J by 2 bases, with 15 bases left in between. This chain's CDR3 is CASSQGFGYRTYEQYF. Written as DNA, the CDR3 is TGTGCCAGCAGCCAAGGGTTTGGTTACAGGACCTACGAGCAGTACTTC.

The CDR3 spells CASSLAQGGTGELFF. Written as DNA, the CDR3 is TGTGCCAGCAGCTTAGCGCAGGGAGGCACCGGGGAGCTGTTTTTT. V gene TRBV7-6 combines with J gene TRBJ2-2, with D tentatively TRBD2 (6 bases). CDR1 is SGHVS and CDR2 is FNYEAQ in the germline V gene. V lost 0 bases and J lost 4, with 9 bases in between. CDR3 length: 15 residues. Full variable domain (missing parts from reference TRBV7-6 and TRBJ2-2): GAGVSQSPRYKVTKRGQDVALRCDPISGHVSLYWYRQALGQGPEFLTYFNYEAQQDKSGLPNDRFSAERPEGSISTLTIQRTEQRDSAMYRCASSLAQGGTGELFFGEGSRLTVL.

Only a few counts were recorded for this clonotype. The chain employs TRBV4-2 and TRBJ2-7; 9 bases are a match to TRBD2. In germline, CDR1 is LGHNA, CDR2 YNFKEQ. The CDR3 runs 16 residues. J gave up 4 bases and V 5 bases, and 12 bases lay outside the gene matches. CDR3 sequence (DNA): TGTGCCAGCAGCGAATTAACCGGGACTAGCCGTTACGAGCAGTACTTC. The encoded protein is CASSELTGTSRYEQYF.

The chain couples TRBV9 to TRBJ2-2, with D maybe TRBD1 (6 bases). The CDR3 has 15 amino acids. Germline values: CDR1 SGDLS, CDR2 YYNGEE. Trimming took 1 base from V and 1 from J, leaving 8 bases between them. The CDR3 reads CASSVKGGNTGELFF. The CDR3 DNA is TGTGCCAGCAGCGTAAAAGGGGGGAACACCGGGGAGCTGTTTTTT.

There are a few counts of this clonotype. The chain has TRBV12-3 or TRBV12-4 and TRBJ2-7, with 8 nucleotides matching TRBD1. Losses at the gene ends were 6 bases for V and 5 bases for J; bases not matched to a gene: 9. The CDR3 extends over 14 amino acids. DNA of the CDR3: TGTGCCAGCAGACGGACAGGGAGTTTCAACGAGCAGTACTTC. Residues: CASRRTGSFNEQYF.

V and J are TRBV9 and TRBJ2-1; the D gene could be TRBD1 or TRBD2 (5 bases each). The CDR3 contains 15 residues. Trimming removed 0 bases at V and 9 bases at J, with 16 bases between. CDR1 and CDR2 (germline): SGDLS, YYNGEE. CDR3 DNA: TGTGCCAGCAGCGTAGGGGGGACCCCCGCGGTTGAGCAGTTCTTC. It codes for CASSVGGTPAVEQFF.

This clonotype has a handful of counts. The gene calls are TRBV19 and TRBJ2-2; 10 bases are shared with TRBD2. Germline V gene data show CDR1 as LNHDA and CDR2 as SQIVND (reference sequence). This CDR3 is 16 amino acids long. The V and J ends lost 4 bases and 5 bases, in that order; junction bases with no gene match: 7. CDR3 sequence reads: CASSSRSGRGTGELFF. CDR3 nucleotide sequence: TGTGCCAGTAGTAGTAGGAGCGGGAGGGGAACCGGGGAGCTGTTTTTT.

A few counts support this clonotype. The chain joins TRBV9 to TRBJ2-2; unclear D gene. The V end was cut by 0 bases, the J end by 6 bases, with 3 bases between. Germline CDR1 and CDR2: SGDLS and YYNGEE. The CDR3 runs to 12 residues. This chain's CDR3 is CASSVEAGELFF. For the CDR3, the DNA is TGTGCCAGCAGCGTAGAGGCCGGGGAGCTGTTTTTT.

This clonotype came up a few times. The V gene is TRBV7-2, the J gene TRBJ1-1; D may be TRBD1 (6 bases). V shed 5 bases and J shed 0 bases, with 13 bases lying between them. Germline-derived CDR1 and CDR2 are SGHTA and FQGNSA. This CDR3 region has 15 residues. The CDR3 loop reads CASSINRALNTEAFF. The CDR3 DNA sequence: TGTGCCAGCAGCATTAACAGGGCCTTGAACACTGAAGCTTTCTTT.

V gene TRBV28 combines with J gene TRBJ2-1, with D unresolved. V lost 6 bases, J lost 7 bases, and 7 bases lay in between. CDR1 is MDHEN, CDR2 SYDVKM, per germline. CDR3 length: 11 amino acids. The chain's CDR3 is CASRLRNEQFF. CDR3 DNA: TGTGCCAGCAGGTTAAGGAATGAGCAGTTCTTC. Combining the CDR3 with reference TRBV28 and TRBJ2-1 gives the whole variable domain DVKVTQSSRYLVKRTGEKVFLECVQDMDHENMFWYRQDPGLGLRLIYFSYDVKMKEKGDIPEGYSVSREKKERFSLILESASTNQTSMYLCASRLRNEQFFGPGTRLTVL.

This clonotype was seen more than once but under ten times. The rearrangement links TRBV29-1 to TRBJ2-1; TRBD2 aligns across 11 bases. The CDR3 extends over 14 amino acids. The V segment lost 4 bases and the J segment 3 bases; nucleotides outside the gene matches: 2. The germline V gene encodes CDR1 SQVTM and CDR2 ANQGSEA. This CDR3 reads CSVAGTSGYNEQFF. CDR3 coding DNA: TGCAGCGTTGCCGGGACTAGCGGCTACAATGAGCAGTTCTTC.

The chain uses TRBV5-4 and TRBJ2-1, with 7 bases fitting TRBD1. Germline V gene lookup returns CDR1 SGHNT and CDR2 YYREEE (reference sequence). The CDR3 is 12 amino acids. J gave up 11 bases and V 7 bases, and 9 bases lay outside the gene matches. The DNA for the CDR3 is TGTGCCAGCCAAACTCTGACAGGGAAGCAGTTCTTC. It translates to CASQTLTGKQFF.

This clonotype came up many times. CDR3 coding DNA: TGTGCCAGCAGCATAGGCGGTATCTACGAGCAGTACTTC. Translated: CASSIGGIYEQYF. V is TRBV7-9 and J is TRBJ2-7, with D unresolved. V was trimmed by 5 bases and J by 3 bases, leaving 11 bases between them. This CDR3 is 13 amino acids long. CDR1 SEHNR and CDR2 FQNEAQ come from the germline V gene (reference sequence).

This clonotype came up many times. The CDR3 protein is CASSLGRDVYLAKNIQYF. The DNA of the CDR3 is TGCGCCAGCAGCTTGGGCCGGGACGTCTACCTAGCCAAAAACATTCAGTACTTC. The chain couples TRBV5-1 to TRBJ2-4, with D possibly called TRBD1 or TRBD2 (5 bases each). Trimming stripped 0 bases from V and 0 bases from J, with 16 bases between. The CDR3 consists of 18 residues. Germline-derived CDR1 and CDR2 are SGHRS and YFSETQ.

This clonotype came up many times. This sequence joins TRBV11-3 and TRBJ2-3; no firm D call. Germline V lookup: CDR1 SGHNT, CDR2 YENEEA. The CDR3 has 14 residues. With 5 bases removed from V and 0 bases from J, the gap between germline ends came to 9 bases. The CDR3 bases are TGTGCCAGCAGCCTTCTGGCAAGCACAGATACGCAGTATTTT. This sequence encodes CASSLLASTDTQYF.

The V call is TRBV27, the J call TRBJ2-3, with 10 bases aligning to TRBD1. The CDR3 length is 16 residues. Trimming at V came to 5 bases and at J to 5 bases, leaving 10 bases not matched to a gene. Germline loops: CDR1 MNHEY, CDR2 SMNVEV (reference sequence). The CDR3 region has the DNA TGTGCCAGCAGTAAATTCGGGACAGGGGTCGGAGATACGCAGTATTTT. Encoded protein: CASSKFGTGVGDTQYF.

Many counts were recorded for this clonotype. V is TRBV7-9 and J is TRBJ2-7; tentatively, D is TRBD1 (5 bases). The CDR3 is 13 residues long. Germline V lookup: CDR1 SEHNR, CDR2 FQNEAQ (reference sequence). V was trimmed by 3 bases and J by 3 bases, leaving 9 bases between them. CDR3 sequence reads: CASSFSGHYEQYF. The DNA for the CDR3 is TGTGCCAGCAGCTTCTCAGGACACTACGAGCAGTACTTC.

This chain connects TRBV30 to TRBJ1-1, with a tentative D call TRBD1 (5 bases). Between the trimmed V and J ends, which lost 0 bases and 5 bases, there was a span of 7 bases. The V gene's germline CDR1 is GTSNPN and CDR2 SVGIG (reference sequence). The CDR3 runs to 12 residues. The CDR3: CAWSVEGTEAFF. The CDR3 nucleotides read TGTGCCTGGAGTGTAGAGGGGACTGAAGCTTTCTTT.

This clonotype was seen ten or more times. The rearrangement links TRBV27 to TRBJ2-7; D gene ambiguous. CDR1 MNHEY and CDR2 SMNVEV come from the germline V gene (reference sequence). The CDR3 length is 14 residues. Trimming took 10 bases from V and 2 from J, leaving 18 bases between them. CDR3 in amino acids: CATRPARETYEQYF. The CDR3 DNA sequence: TGTGCCACTCGGCCGGCCAGAGAAACCTACGAGCAGTACTTC.

This clonotype was recorded many times. The chain recombines TRBV9 with TRBJ2-7; 10 nucleotides line up with TRBD2. Germline CDR1 reads SGDLS; CDR2 reads YYNGEE. Germline trimming cut 3 bases from V and 6 bases from J; bases unmatched to any gene: 6. The CDR3 totals 14 residues. The CDR3 protein is CASSGTPSGSEQYF. The CDR3 coding sequence is TGTGCCAGCAGCGGCACCCCTAGCGGGAGCGAGCAGTACTTC.

In its sample, this clonotype was seen a few times. The V call is TRBV4-3, the J call TRBJ2-5; D not certain. The CDR3 has 15 amino acids. The germline V gene has CDR1 LGHNA and CDR2 YSLEER. The V end lost 0 bases, the J end lost 6 bases, and 14 bases lay between the germline ends. The CDR3 nucleotides read TGCGCCAGCAGCCAAGATTTAGGGTTAGAACAGACCCAGTACTTC. The encoded protein is CASSQDLGLEQTQYF.

In its sample, this clonotype was seen a few times. The chain uses TRBV20-1 and TRBJ2-1; no definite D call. Germline V gene data show CDR1 as DFQATT and CDR2 as SNEGSKA (reference sequence). Trimming stripped 3 bases from V and 0 bases from J, with 9 bases between. CDR3 size: 14 residues. CDR3 amino acids: CSASLLSSYNEQFF. In DNA, the CDR3 is TGCAGTGCTAGTCTACTGAGCTCCTACAATGAGCAGTTCTTC.

The chain has TRBV14 and TRBJ2-6; D call uncertain. Germline assignment: CDR1 SGHDN and CDR2 FVKESK. The CDR3 runs 15 residues. Trimming removed 3 bases at V and 2 bases at J, with 8 bases between. The CDR3 bases are TGTGCCAGCAGCCAGCTCAGGACTGGGGCCAACGTCCTGACTTTC. Residues: CASSQLRTGANVLTF. Variable domain in full (rest from reference TRBV14 and TRBJ2-6): EAGVTQFPSHSVIEKGQTVTLRCDPISGHDNLYWYRRVMGKEIKFLLHFVKESKQDESGMPNNRFLAERTGGTYSTLKVQPAELEDSGVYFCASSQLRTGANVLTFGAGSRLTVL.